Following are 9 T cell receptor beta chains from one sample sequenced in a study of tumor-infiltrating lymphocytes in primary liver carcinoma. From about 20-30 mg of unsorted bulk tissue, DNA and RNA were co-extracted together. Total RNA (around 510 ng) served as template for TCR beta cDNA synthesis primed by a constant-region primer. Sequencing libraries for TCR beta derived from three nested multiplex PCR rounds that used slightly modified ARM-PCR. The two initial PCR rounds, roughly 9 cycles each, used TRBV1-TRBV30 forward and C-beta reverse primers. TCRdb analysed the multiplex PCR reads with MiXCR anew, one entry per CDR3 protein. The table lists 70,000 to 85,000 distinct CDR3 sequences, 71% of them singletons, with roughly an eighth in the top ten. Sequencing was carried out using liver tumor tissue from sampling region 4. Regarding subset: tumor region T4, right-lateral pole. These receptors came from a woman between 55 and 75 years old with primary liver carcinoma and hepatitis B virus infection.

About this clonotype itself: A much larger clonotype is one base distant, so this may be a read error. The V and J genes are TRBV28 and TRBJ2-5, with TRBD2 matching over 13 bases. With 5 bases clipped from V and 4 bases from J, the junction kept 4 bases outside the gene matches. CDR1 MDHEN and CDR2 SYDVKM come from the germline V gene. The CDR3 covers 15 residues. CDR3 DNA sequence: TGTGCCAGCAGTAAAGGACTAGCGGGGGTAGAGACCCAGTACTTC. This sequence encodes CASSKGLAGVETQYF.

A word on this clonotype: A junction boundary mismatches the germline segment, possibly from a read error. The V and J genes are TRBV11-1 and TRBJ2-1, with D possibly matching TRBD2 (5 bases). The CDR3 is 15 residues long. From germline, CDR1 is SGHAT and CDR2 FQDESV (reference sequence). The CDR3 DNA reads TGTGCCAGCAGCCCTCTGGGTAGCGAGAACAATGAGCTGTTCTTC. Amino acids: CASSPLGSENNELFF.

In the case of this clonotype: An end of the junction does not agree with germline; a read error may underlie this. As DNA, the CDR3 is TGTGCCAGTACCGGGACAGGGTACTACGAGCAGTATTTC. Its translation: CASTGTGYYEQYF. The chain carries TRBV6-1 and TRBJ2-7; TRBD1 aligns across 9 bases. The CDR3 sequence is 13 residues long. Looked up from germline, CDR1 is MNHNS and CDR2 is SASEGT.

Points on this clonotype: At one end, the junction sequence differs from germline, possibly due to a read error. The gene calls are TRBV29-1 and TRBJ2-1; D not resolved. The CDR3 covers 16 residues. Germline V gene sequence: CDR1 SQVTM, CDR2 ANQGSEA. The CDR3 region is CSVGGTLAPEWNEQLF. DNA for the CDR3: TGCAGCGTTGGGGGAACACTGGCTCCCGAGTGGAATGAGCAGCTCTTC.

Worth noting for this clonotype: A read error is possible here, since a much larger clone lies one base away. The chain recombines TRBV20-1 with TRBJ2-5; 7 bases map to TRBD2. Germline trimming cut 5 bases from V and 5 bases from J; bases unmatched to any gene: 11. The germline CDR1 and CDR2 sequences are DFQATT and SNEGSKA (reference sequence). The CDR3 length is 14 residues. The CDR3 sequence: CSAWGETSRETQYF. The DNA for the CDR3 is TGCAGTGCTTGGGGGGAGACTAGCCGGGAGACCCAGTACTTC.

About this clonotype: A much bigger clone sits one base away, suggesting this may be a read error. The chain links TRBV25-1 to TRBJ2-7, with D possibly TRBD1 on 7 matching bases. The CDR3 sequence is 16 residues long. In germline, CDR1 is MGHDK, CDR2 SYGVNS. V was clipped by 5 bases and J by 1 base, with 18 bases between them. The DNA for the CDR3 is TGTGCCAGCAGTAGGACAGGCCGGGGGTTATCCTACGAGCAGTACTTC. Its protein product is CASSRTGRGLSYEQYF.

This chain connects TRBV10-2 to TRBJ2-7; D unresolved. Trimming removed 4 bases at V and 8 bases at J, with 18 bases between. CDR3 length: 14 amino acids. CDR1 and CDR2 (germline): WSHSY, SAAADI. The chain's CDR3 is CASSGWAGLYKQYF. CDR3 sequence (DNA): TGCGCCAGCAGTGGCTGGGCAGGATTATACAAGCAGTACTTC.

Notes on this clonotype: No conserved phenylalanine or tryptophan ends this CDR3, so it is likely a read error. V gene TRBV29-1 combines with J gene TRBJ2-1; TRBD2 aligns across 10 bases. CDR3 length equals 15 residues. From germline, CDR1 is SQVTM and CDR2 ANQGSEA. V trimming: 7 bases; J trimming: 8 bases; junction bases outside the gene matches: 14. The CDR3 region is CSASGTSERGYEQFC. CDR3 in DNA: TGCAGCGCCAGCGGGACTAGCGAGAGGGGGTATGAGCAGTTCTGC.

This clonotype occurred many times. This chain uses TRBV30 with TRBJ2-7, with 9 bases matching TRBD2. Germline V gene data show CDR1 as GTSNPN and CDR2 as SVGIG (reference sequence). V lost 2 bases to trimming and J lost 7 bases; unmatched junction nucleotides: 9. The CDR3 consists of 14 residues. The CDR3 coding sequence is TGTGCCTGGAGTACGTCAGCGGGAGGAAAAGAGCAGTACTTC. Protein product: CAWSTSAGGKEQYF.